These 5 T cell receptor beta chains came from one sample sequenced in a study of CD8+CD57+ T cells in acquired aplastic anemia. Profiling that covered TCR beta VDJ and CDR3 relied on genomic DNA as its template. TCRdb re-called the reads with MiXCR, one entry per CDR3 protein. The table lists about 180,000 distinct CDR3 sequences, 40% to 50% of them singletons. The sample comprised sorted CD4+, CD8+, or CD8+CD57+ T cells (not recorded which) from PBMCs. The receptors stem from a human donor in good health.

This chain joins TRBV7-3 and TRBJ2-7; the D is unclear. Deletions cut 0 bases from V and 1 base from J, with 10 bases between. This CDR3 is 15 amino acids long. Germline lookup yields CDR1 SGHTA and CDR2 FQGTGA. CDR3 region: CASSLTRVGSYEQYF. The CDR3 DNA reads as TGTGCCAGCAGCTTAACCCGGGTGGGATCCTACGAGCAGTACTTC. Filled out from reference TRBV7-3 and TRBJ2-7, the complete variable domain reads GAGVSQTPSNKVTEKGKYVELRCDPISGHTALYWYRQSLGQGPEFLIYFQGTGAADDSGLPNDRFFAVRPEGSVSTLKIQRTERGDSAVYLCASSLTRVGSYEQYFGPGTRLTVT.

On this clonotype itself: This may be a read error: a much more frequent sequence differs by one nucleotide. This chain connects TRBV10-3 to TRBJ2-7; TRBD1 agrees at 7 bases. Germline loops: CDR1 ENHRY, CDR2 SYGVKD. This CDR3 contains 16 residues. In nucleotides, the CDR3 is TGTGCCAGCAGTTACTTGCCATCTCCAGGGGGTTACGAGCAGTACTTC. It encodes CASSYLPSPGGYEQYF.

The chain couples TRBV5-1 to TRBJ2-7; TRBD1 aligns across 7 bases. Germline CDR1 reads SGHRS; CDR2 reads YFSETQ. The ends lost 3 bases at V and 4 bases at J; junction bases unmatched: 10. CDR3 size: 15 residues. The CDR3 spells CASSYLQGVEYEQYF. The CDR3, as DNA: TGCGCCAGCAGCTACCTCCAGGGGGTAGAGTACGAGCAGTACTTC.

This clonotype was seen ten or more times. J is TRBJ1-6 and V is TRBV6-1, with D perhaps TRBD1 (6 bases). CDR3 length equals 14 residues. CDR1 MNHNS and CDR2 SASEGT come from the germline V gene. V shed 7 bases and J shed 6 bases, with 13 bases lying between them. The CDR3 here is CASTTGYTNSPLHF. The CDR3 DNA follows: TGTGCCAGCACCACAGGGTATACTAATTCACCCCTCCACTTT.

A note on this clonotype: At one of its ends the junction is not consistent with the germline gene, which may arise from a read error. V is TRBV5-5 and J is TRBJ2-7; D not resolved. The germline CDR1 and CDR2 sequences are SGHKS and YYEKEE (reference sequence). The CDR3 length is 14 residues. The CDR3 DNA sequence: TGTGCCAGCAGCTTACGGGCCAACTTCTACAAGCAGTACTTC. Translating gives CASSLRANFYKQYF. The full variable domain, completed using reference TRBV5-5 and TRBJ2-7, is DAGVTQSPTHLIKTRGQQVTLRCSPISGHKSVSWYQQVLGQGPQFIFQYYEKEERGRGNFPDRFSARQFPNYSSELNVNALLLGDSALYLCASSLRANFYKQYFGPGTRLTVT.